The clone carrying this TCR beta chain was seen a few times. The data originate from a study of blood T cell repertoires in COVID-19. Here immunoSEQ multiplex PCR was the method, and the copy in TCRdb shows in-frame clones only, minus some. The data show roughly 210,000 clones, with 87% seen just once and around 7% held by the top ten. The CDR3 runs 13 residues. CDR1 MNHEY and CDR2 SVGAGI come from the germline V gene. The ends were cut back, 2 bases at V and 4 bases at J, with 9 bases in the middle. The sequenced sample consisted of PBMCs or T cells enriched from blood (not recorded which). V is TRBV6-5 and J is TRBJ2-7, with D possibly TRBD1 on 5 matching bases. This TCR derives from a man aged 25 to 40 in a cohort exposed to, infected with or recovered from COVID-19 (not recorded which). The DNA for the CDR3 is TGTGCCAGCAGTTACAAGCAGGGTTACGAGCAGTACTTC. Encoded protein: CASSYKQGYEQYF.